This T cell receptor (beta chain) was captured by sequencing in a study of PD-1 blockade in mismatch repair-deficient tumors. Study details: All were previously treated, progressing patients with around eleven mismatch repair-deficient cancer types.

Comment on this clone: Its antigen is undetermined.

Study results and limitations: Tumor-resident clones, often undetectable pretreatment in blood, expanded then contracted after pembrolizumab.

Per the germline V gene, CDR1 is SEHNR and CDR2 is FQNEAQ (reference sequence). V was trimmed by 5 bases and J by 2 bases, leaving 7 bases between them. The CDR3 has 12 amino acids. The protocol was immunoSEQ multiplex PCR, while the TCRdb copy is restricted to in-frame clones and leaves out a portion. The table shows 45,000 to 55,000 clones, with 81% occurring only once. The sample here was peripheral blood, taken roughly 21 weeks after starting pembrolizumab. The genes are TRBV7-9 and TRBJ2-7, with D uncertain. This clonotype originated in an adult with mismatch repair-deficient cancer. CDR3 bases: TGTGCCAGCAGCCGCACCCCCTACGAGCAGTACTTC. Its translation is CASSRTPYEQYF.